This TCR beta chain comes out of a study of vaccination and CD4 T cells after COVID-19. Specified treatment: roughly 11-day PBMC culture with coronavirus spike peptide pools or control peptides (ViraFEST assay). Collection of the unexposed donor's CD4+ T cells took place before the COVID-19 pandemic (2011-2018). As concerns this clonotype: The target antigen is unknown.

In germline, CDR1 is DFQATT, CDR2 SNEGSKA (reference sequence). Deletions cut 3 bases from V and 3 bases from J, with 15 bases between. The CDR3 runs 14 residues. The assay that was used to sequence DNA from cultured CD4+ T cells was the Oncomine TCR Beta short-read assay. TCRdb re-called the PCR reads through MiXCR, storing one row per CDR3 protein. The sample gives more than 6,000 distinct CDR3 sequences, around half of which show up once; about 25% is in the top ten. Whole-study findings and limits: Convalescent patients' median share of reactive clones seen only post-vaccination was approximately 85%. For SARS-CoV-2-reactive clonotypes, the median went from approximately 21 to 38, a nonsignificant increase.

The rearrangement joins TRBV20-1 to TRBJ2-7; tentatively, D is TRBD1 or TRBD2 (5 bases each). Sequencing was performed on CD4+ T cells from blood, cultured in vitro. This clonotype was obtained from a human donor in good health. The CDR3 DNA follows: TGCAGTGCTAGGTTCAGGGACCGGGGCTACGAGCAGTACTTC. Its translation is CSARFRDRGYEQYF.